The 24 T cell receptor beta chains below all came from one sample that was sequenced in a study of siplizumab effects on memory and regulatory T cells. The method was immunoSEQ multiplex PCR; TCRdb's version includes in-frame clones alone and lacks a portion of them. The sample records 45,000 to 60,000 clones, 87% being singletons. The sequenced sample was naive CD8+ T cells sorted from blood. All receptors derive from a human donor in good health.

The chain employs TRBV4-1 and TRBJ1-1; D is unclear. Germline V lookup: CDR1 MGHRA, CDR2 YSYEKL. Between the trimmed V and J ends, which lost 5 bases and 0 bases, there was a span of 22 bases. CDR3 length equals 18 residues. CDR3 sequence: CASSIAGVIFSMNTEAFF. The DNA of the CDR3 is TGCGCCAGCAGCATTGCCGGGGTAATATTTTCCATGAACACTGAAGCTTTCTTT.

The chain combines TRBV6-4 with TRBJ2-7; 8 nucleotides align to TRBD1. V shed 0 bases and J 2 bases; nucleotides not matched to a gene: 6. Germline CDR1 MRHNA, CDR2 SNTAGT. This CDR3 spans 16 amino acids. CDR3 in DNA: TGTGCCAGCAGTGACTCCTGGACAGGGAGCGCCTACGAGCAGTACTTC. Its protein product is CASSDSWTGSAYEQYF.

The gene calls are TRBV6-5 and TRBJ1-2; D is possibly TRBD1 (6 bases). V was cut by 8 bases and J by 8 bases, with 18 bases left in between. This CDR3 is 13 amino acids long. Germline lookup yields CDR1 MNHEY and CDR2 SVGAGI. As DNA, the CDR3 is TGTGCCAGCCATGGGGGGGGCGCAGAAGGCTACACCTTC. It is translated as CASHGGGAEGYTF.

In regard to this clone: This specimen includes other DNA sequences encoding the same CDR3. The chain recombines TRBV19 with TRBJ2-7; the match to TRBD1 covers 7 bases. This CDR3 is 11 amino acids long. The germline V gene has CDR1 LNHDA and CDR2 SQIVND (reference sequence). The junction had 1 base not matched to a gene; V was cut back by 5 bases and J by 6 bases. Written as DNA, the CDR3 is TGTGCCAGTAGTCCAGGGGGCGAGCAGTACTTC. This codes for CASSPGGEQYF.

V and J are TRBV19 and TRBJ2-7; D perhaps matches TRBD2 (5 bases). The V gene lost 1 base and the J gene lost 3 bases, with 7 bases spanning the gap. This CDR3 region has 13 residues. Germline loops: CDR1 LNHDA, CDR2 SQIVND (reference sequence). The CDR3 protein is CASSIAGNYEQYF. CDR3 DNA sequence: TGTGCCAGTAGTATAGCGGGAAACTACGAGCAGTACTTC.

Written as DNA, the CDR3 is TGTGCCAGCAGCTTTAGTAGGACCCCCGGGACAGGGGTCCTGAACACTGAAGCTTTCTTT. Translation gives CASSFSRTPGTGVLNTEAFF. The V gene is TRBV9, the J gene TRBJ1-1; the match to TRBD1 covers 10 bases. Germline V gene lookup returns CDR1 SGDLS and CDR2 YYNGEE. Trimming at V came to 4 bases and at J to 0 bases, leaving 18 bases not matched to a gene. The CDR3 sequence is 20 residues long.

This rearrangement joins TRBV6-5 to TRBJ2-7; no reliable D call. The CDR3 totals 13 residues. V was shortened by 2 bases and J by 0 bases, with 5 bases between the two germline ends. From germline, CDR1 is MNHEY and CDR2 SVGAGI. The CDR3 spells CASSYASSYEQYF. In DNA, the CDR3 is TGTGCCAGCAGTTACGCCTCCTCCTACGAGCAGTACTTC.

The V call is TRBV4-2, the J call TRBJ2-7; a weak D match, TRBD2 (5 bases). Germline V gene sequence: CDR1 LGHNA, CDR2 YNFKEQ. Trimming removed 6 bases at V and 2 bases at J, with 17 bases between. CDR3 length: 15 amino acids. The DNA of the CDR3 is TGTGCCAGCAGTCCGCGTACGGGGTTGGCCTACGAGCAGTACTTC. Protein product: CASSPRTGLAYEQYF.

This clone was counted a single time. J is TRBJ2-3 and V is TRBV2; the D gene is possibly TRBD1 (5 bases). Germline CDR1 reads SNHLY; CDR2 reads FYNNEI. V shed 6 bases and J shed 0 bases, with 16 bases lying between them. CDR3 length: 16 residues. The CDR3 loop reads CASSAPRAESTDTQYF. CDR3 DNA: TGTGCCAGCAGCGCCCCCAGGGCGGAGAGCACAGATACGCAGTATTTT.

The chain uses TRBV7-9 and TRBJ2-7; possible D gene TRBD2, 5 bases. The V gene lost 5 bases and the J gene lost 0 bases, with 14 bases spanning the gap. The CDR3 consists of 15 residues. Germline V CDR1 and CDR2: SEHNR, FQNEAQ (reference sequence). CDR3 amino acids: CASSNEDSHSYEQYF. DNA of the CDR3: TGTGCCAGCAGCAATGAGGACTCCCACTCCTACGAGCAGTACTTC.

This chain joins TRBV2 and TRBJ2-7, with 11 bases aligning to TRBD1. This CDR3 has 15 residues. With V trimmed by 5 bases and J by 3 bases, 6 bases remained unmatched. Germline-derived CDR1 and CDR2 are SNHLY and FYNNEI. CDR3 protein: CASSTPGQGVYEQYF. Here the CDR3 DNA reads TGTGCCAGCAGTACACCGGGACAGGGGGTCTACGAGCAGTACTTC. The full variable domain, completed using reference TRBV2 and TRBJ2-7, is EPEVTQTPSHQVTQMGQEVILRCVPISNHLYFYWYRQILGQKVEFLVSFYNNEISEKSEIFDDQFSVERPDGSNFTLKIRSTKLEDSAMYFCASSTPGQGVYEQYFGPGTRLTVT.

This clone has a handful of counts. The V and J genes are TRBV7-2 and TRBJ2-7; no clear D. Germline CDR1 is SGHTA and CDR2 is FQGNSA. CDR3 length: 11 residues. V shed 1 base and J shed 7 bases, with 5 bases lying between them. Written as DNA, the CDR3 is TGTGCCAGCAGCTTAGTCCAGGAGCAGTACTTC. This gives the protein CASSLVQEQYF.

The chain employs TRBV2 and TRBJ2-7; 8 bases map to TRBD2. The germline gives CDR1 SNHLY, CDR2 FYNNEI. J lost 5 bases, V lost 6 bases, and 12 bases had no gene match. The CDR3 has 15 amino acids. The CDR3 bases are TGTGCCAGCAGGCCGACGGGGTTACTAGCGGACGAGCAGTACTTC. Protein product: CASRPTGLLADEQYF.

The chain links TRBV29-1 to TRBJ2-5; 8 bases align to TRBD1. Trimming cost V 6 bases and J 6 bases; bases outside gene matches: 12. There are 14 residues in the CDR3. Looked up from germline, CDR1 is SQVTM and CDR2 is ANQGSEA. CDR3 DNA: TGCAGCGTCGGGAAAGGACAGGGATTAAAGACCCAGTACTTC. It translates to CSVGKGQGLKTQYF.

This clone was detected once. This chain connects TRBV19 to TRBJ2-2; a weak D match, TRBD1 (6 bases). Per the germline V gene, CDR1 is LNHDA and CDR2 is SQIVND (reference sequence). CDR3 length: 16 residues. V shed 10 bases and J shed 1 base, with 19 bases lying between them. CDR3: CATSAAVTGNTGELFF. CDR3 nucleotides: TGTGCCACATCCGCGGCCGTGACAGGGAACACCGGGGAGCTGTTTTTT.

J is TRBJ2-7 and V is TRBV5-4; D call uncertain. V lost 0 bases and J 2 bases, leaving 9 bases between the germline ends. In germline, CDR1 is SGHNT, CDR2 YYREEE (reference sequence). This CDR3 has 14 residues. The CDR3 coding sequence is TGTGCCAGCAGCTTGGGGGTGTCCGCCTACGAGCAGTACTTC. Translating it yields CASSLGVSAYEQYF.

This clone was detected a few times. The chain couples TRBV19 to TRBJ2-1, with 9 positions matching TRBD2. The J segment lost 10 bases and the V segment lost 7 bases, leaving 8 bases of the junction unmatched. This CDR3 contains 13 residues. Germline CDR1 and CDR2: LNHDA and SQIVND (reference sequence). As DNA, the CDR3 is TGTGCCAGTACGTCTAGTAGCGGGAGCGAGCAGTTCTTC. It encodes CASTSSSGSEQFF.

The gene calls are TRBV5-4 and TRBJ1-2; TRBD1 aligns across 7 bases. The CDR3 sequence is 15 residues long. With 2 bases clipped from V and 7 bases from J, the junction kept 11 bases outside the gene matches. CDR1 SGHNT and CDR2 YYREEE come from the germline V gene (reference sequence). As DNA, the CDR3 is TGTGCCAGCAGCTTCCGAAGTGAGGGGGCTCTTGGCTACACCTTC. Protein: CASSFRSEGALGYTF.

The chain joins TRBV4-1 to TRBJ2-7; a weak D match, TRBD1 (6 bases). The V end lost 1 base, the J end lost 3 bases, and 13 bases lay between the germline ends. Germline assignment: CDR1 MGHRA and CDR2 YSYEKL. This CDR3 comprises 15 residues. The CDR3 sequence: CASSQGRQAHYEQYF. The CDR3 nucleotides are TGCGCCAGCAGCCAAGGCCGACAGGCCCACTACGAGCAGTACTTC.

This clone occurred once. The rearrangement links TRBV5-4 to TRBJ2-7, with D hard to call. This CDR3 contains 15 residues. The ends were cut back, 4 bases at V and 1 base at J, with 15 bases in the middle. CDR1 is SGHNT, CDR2 YYREEE, per germline (reference sequence). The CDR3 DNA reads as TGTGCCAGCAGCCTCGGGCAGGAAGGTTCCTACGAGCAGTACTTC. This translates into CASSLGQEGSYEQYF.

This rearrangement joins TRBV29-1 to TRBJ1-5; no definite D call. V was trimmed by 4 bases and J by 3 bases, leaving 10 bases between them. Per the germline V gene, CDR1 is SQVTM and CDR2 is ANQGSEA. The CDR3 consists of 13 residues. CDR3 amino acids: CSVVLSDNQPQHF. CDR3 bases: TGCAGCGTTGTTTTGAGTGACAATCAGCCCCAGCATTTT.

The gene calls are TRBV14 and TRBJ2-7; the D is unclear. V was cut by 0 bases and J by 6 bases, with 12 bases left in between. The germline V gene encodes CDR1 SGHDN and CDR2 FVKESK. The CDR3 runs 14 residues. In DNA, the CDR3 is TGTGCCAGCAGCCAAGAGGCAGATTCTTCCGAGCAGTACTTC. Protein product: CASSQEADSSEQYF.

The chain couples TRBV7-6 to TRBJ2-3; D may be TRBD2 (7 bases). V gave up 0 bases and J gave up 3 bases, with 13 bases separating them. CDR1 and CDR2 from the germline V gene are SGHVS and FNYEAQ. There are 16 residues in the CDR3. The CDR3 DNA follows: TGTGCCAGCAGCTTAGCGGGGGGGCCGAGGACAGATACGCAGTATTTT. Protein: CASSLAGGPRTDTQYF.

This chain uses TRBV19 with TRBJ1-2; tentatively, D is TRBD1 (5 bases). Germline CDR1 LNHDA, CDR2 SQIVND (reference sequence). The V and J ends lost 2 bases and 4 bases respectively, with 11 bases between them. The CDR3 covers 14 residues. The CDR3 nucleotides are TGTGCCAGTAGTATACAGGGAGGAATCTATGGCTACACCTTC. This gives the protein CASSIQGGIYGYTF.